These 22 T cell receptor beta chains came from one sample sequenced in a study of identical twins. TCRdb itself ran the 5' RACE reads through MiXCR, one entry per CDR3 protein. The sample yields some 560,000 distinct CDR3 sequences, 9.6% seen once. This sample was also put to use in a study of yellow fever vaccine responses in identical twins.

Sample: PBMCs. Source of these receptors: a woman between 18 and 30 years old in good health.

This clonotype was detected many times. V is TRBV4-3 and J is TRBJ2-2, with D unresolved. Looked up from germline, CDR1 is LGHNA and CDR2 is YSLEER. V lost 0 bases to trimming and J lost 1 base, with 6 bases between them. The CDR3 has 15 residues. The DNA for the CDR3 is TGCGCCAGCAGCCAAGATGCCGTGAACACCGGGGAGCTGTTTTTT. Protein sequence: CASSQDAVNTGELFF.

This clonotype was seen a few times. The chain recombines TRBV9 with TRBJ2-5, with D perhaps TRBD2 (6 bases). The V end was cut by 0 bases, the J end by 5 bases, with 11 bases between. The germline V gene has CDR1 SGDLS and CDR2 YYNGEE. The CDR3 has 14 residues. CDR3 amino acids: CASSVGGVWETQYF. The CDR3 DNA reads TGTGCCAGCAGCGTAGGGGGGGTCTGGGAGACCCAGTACTTC.

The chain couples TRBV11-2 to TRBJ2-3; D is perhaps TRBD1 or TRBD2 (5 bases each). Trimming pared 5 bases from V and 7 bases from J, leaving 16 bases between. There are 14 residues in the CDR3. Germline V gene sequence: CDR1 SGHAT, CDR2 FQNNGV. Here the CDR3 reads CASSPGTVVHTQYF. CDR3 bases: TGTGCCAGCAGCCCCGGGACCGTCGTCCATACGCAGTATTTT.

The DNA for the CDR3 is TGTGCCAGCAGCCAAGTTGTAGGGGGATCCTACAATGAGCAGTTCTTC. It yields the protein CASSQVVGGSYNEQFF. The chain has TRBV3-1 and TRBJ2-1; tentative D call: TRBD1 (6 bases). Germline V lookup: CDR1 LGHDT, CDR2 YNNKEL (reference sequence). This CDR3 has 16 residues. V was shortened by 1 base and J by 1 base, with 11 bases between the two germline ends.

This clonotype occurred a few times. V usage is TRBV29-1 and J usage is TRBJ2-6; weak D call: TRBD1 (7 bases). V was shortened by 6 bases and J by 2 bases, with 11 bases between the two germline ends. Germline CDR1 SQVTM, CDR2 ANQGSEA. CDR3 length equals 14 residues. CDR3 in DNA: TGCAGCGTCACAGGGGAGGCTGGGGCCAACGTCCTGACTTTC. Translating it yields CSVTGEAGANVLTF.

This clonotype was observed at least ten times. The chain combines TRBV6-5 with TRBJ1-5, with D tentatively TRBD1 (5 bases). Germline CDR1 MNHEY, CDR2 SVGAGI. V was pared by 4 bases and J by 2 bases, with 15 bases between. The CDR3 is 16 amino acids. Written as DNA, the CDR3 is TGTGCCAGCAGTTCAAGGGACGCCTTAGGCAATCAGCCCCAGCATTTT. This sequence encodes CASSSRDALGNQPQHF.

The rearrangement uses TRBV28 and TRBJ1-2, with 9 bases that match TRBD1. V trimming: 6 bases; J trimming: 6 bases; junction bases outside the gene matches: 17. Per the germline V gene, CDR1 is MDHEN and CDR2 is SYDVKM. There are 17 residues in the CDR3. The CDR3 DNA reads TGTGCCAGCAGGGGAAGGACAGGGGCGTTTGAGCTTGATGGCTACACCTTC. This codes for CASRGRTGAFELDGYTF.

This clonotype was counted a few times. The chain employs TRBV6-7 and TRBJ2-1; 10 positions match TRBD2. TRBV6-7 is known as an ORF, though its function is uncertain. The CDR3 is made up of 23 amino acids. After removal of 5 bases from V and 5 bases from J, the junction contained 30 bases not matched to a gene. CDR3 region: CASSPLAGVLHPSINGRNNEQFF. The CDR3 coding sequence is TGTGCCAGCAGTCCCCTAGCGGGAGTTCTTCACCCTTCTATTAATGGGAGGAACAATGAGCAGTTCTTC.

Here the CDR3 DNA reads TGTGCCAGCAGCTCTCAGGGGGAGAGGTACGAGCAGTACTTC. Amino acids: CASSSQGERYEQYF. J is TRBJ2-7 and V is TRBV7-2; 7 nucleotides agree with TRBD1. This CDR3 contains 14 residues. In germline, CDR1 is SGHTA, CDR2 FQGNSA. The J segment lost 4 bases and the V segment lost 4 bases, leaving 7 bases of the junction unmatched. Full variable domain (rest looked up from reference TRBV7-2 and TRBJ2-7): GAGVSQSPSNKVTEKGKDVELRCDPISGHTALYWYRQSLGQGLEFLIYFQGNSAPDKSGLPSDRFSAERTGGSVSTLTIQRTQQEDSAVYLCASSSQGERYEQYFGPGTRLTVT.

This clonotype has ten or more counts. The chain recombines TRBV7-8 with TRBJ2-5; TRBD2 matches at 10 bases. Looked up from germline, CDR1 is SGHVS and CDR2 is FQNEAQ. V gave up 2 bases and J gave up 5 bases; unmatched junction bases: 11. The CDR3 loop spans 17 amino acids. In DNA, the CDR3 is TGTGCCAGCAGCTTAAATAGGGTGGGACTAGCGTCGGAGACCCAGTACTTC. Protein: CASSLNRVGLASETQYF. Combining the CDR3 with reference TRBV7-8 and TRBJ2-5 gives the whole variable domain GAGVSQSPRYKVAKRGQDVALRCDPISGHVSLFWYQQALGQGPEFLTYFQNEAQLDKSGLPSDRFFAERPEGSVSTLKIQRTQQEDSAVYLCASSLNRVGLASETQYFGPGTRLLVL.

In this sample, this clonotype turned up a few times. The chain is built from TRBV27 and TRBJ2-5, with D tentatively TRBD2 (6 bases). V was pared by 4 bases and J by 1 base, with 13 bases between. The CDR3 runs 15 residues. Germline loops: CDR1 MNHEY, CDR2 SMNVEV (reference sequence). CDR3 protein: CASSSLLATQETQYF. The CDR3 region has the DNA TGTGCCAGCAGTTCCCTGCTAGCGACCCAAGAGACCCAGTACTTC.

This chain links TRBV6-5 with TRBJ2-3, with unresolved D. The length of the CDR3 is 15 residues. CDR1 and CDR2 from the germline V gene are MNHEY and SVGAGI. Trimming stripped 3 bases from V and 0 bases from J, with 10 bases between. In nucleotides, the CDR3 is TGTGCCAGCAGTTATAGGCACGGGAGCACAGATACGCAGTATTTT. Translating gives CASSYRHGSTDTQYF.

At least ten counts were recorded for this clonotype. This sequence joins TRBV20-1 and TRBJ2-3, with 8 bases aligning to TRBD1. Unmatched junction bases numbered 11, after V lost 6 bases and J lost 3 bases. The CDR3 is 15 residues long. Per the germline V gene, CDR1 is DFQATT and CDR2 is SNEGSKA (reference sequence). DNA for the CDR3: TGCAGTGCCATCCCCATAGGACAGGGTACAGATACGCAGTATTTT. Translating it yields CSAIPIGQGTDTQYF.

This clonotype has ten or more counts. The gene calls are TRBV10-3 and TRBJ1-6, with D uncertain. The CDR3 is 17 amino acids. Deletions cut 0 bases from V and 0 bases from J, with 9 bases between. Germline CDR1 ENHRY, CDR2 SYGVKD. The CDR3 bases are TGTGCCATCAGTGAGTCAACGGTGAGCTCCTATAATTCACCCCTCCACTTT. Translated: CAISESTVSSYNSPLHF.

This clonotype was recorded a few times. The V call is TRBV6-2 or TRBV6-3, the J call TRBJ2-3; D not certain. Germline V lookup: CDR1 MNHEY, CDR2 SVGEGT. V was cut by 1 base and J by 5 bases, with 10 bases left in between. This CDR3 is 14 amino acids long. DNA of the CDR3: TGTGCCAGCAGTTACTGGGTTGGGGAAGATACGCAGTATTTT. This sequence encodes CASSYWVGEDTQYF.

CDR3 amino acids: CASSSLTGYEQYF. In nucleotides, the CDR3 is TGTGCCAGCAGCTCCCTGACAGGCTACGAGCAGTACTTC. The V call is TRBV12-3 or TRBV12-4, the J call TRBJ2-7; tentative D call: TRBD1 (6 bases). The CDR3 is 13 amino acids. Trimming removed 6 bases at V and 3 bases at J, with 12 bases between.

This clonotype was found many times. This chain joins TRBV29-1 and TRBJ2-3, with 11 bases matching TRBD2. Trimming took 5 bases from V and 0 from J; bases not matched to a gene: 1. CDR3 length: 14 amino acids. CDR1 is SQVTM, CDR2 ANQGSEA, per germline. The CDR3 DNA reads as TGCAGCGTTACTAGCGGGGGAAGCACAGATACGCAGTATTTT. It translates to CSVTSGGSTDTQYF.

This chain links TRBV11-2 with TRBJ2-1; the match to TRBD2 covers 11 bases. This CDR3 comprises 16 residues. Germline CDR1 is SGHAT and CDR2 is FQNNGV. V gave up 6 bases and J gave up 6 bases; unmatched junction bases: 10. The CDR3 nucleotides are TGTGCCAGCAGAACCCTCCGGACTAGCGGGCTCAATGAGCAGTTCTTC. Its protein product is CASRTLRTSGLNEQFF.

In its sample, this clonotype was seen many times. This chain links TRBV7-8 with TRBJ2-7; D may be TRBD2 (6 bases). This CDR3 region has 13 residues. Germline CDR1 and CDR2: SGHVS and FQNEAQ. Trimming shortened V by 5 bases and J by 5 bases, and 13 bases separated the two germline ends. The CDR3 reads CASSREDWHEQYF. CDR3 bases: TGTGCCAGCAGCAGGGAGGATTGGCACGAGCAGTACTTC.

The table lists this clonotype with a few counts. The CDR3 coding sequence is TGTGCCAGCAGCTTAGAGTGGCGGGGGCACGAGCAGTACTTC. Translating it yields CASSLEWRGHEQYF. The chain employs TRBV7-2 and TRBJ2-7; perhaps TRBD2 as D (7 bases). The germline CDR1 and CDR2 sequences are SGHTA and FQGNSA. V lost 1 base and J 5 bases, leaving 12 bases between the germline ends. This CDR3 has 14 residues.

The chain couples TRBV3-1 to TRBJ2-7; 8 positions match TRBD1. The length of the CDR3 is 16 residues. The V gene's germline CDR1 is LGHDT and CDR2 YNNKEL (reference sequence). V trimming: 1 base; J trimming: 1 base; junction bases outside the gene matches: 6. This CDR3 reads CASSQVAGQGSYEQYF. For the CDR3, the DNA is TGTGCCAGCAGCCAAGTAGCCGGACAGGGATCCTACGAGCAGTACTTC.

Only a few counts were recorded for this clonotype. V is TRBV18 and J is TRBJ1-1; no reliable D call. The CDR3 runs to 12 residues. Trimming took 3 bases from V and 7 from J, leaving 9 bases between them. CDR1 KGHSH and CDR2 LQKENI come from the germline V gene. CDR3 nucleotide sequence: TGTGCCAGCTCACCCTTTACCTTTGAAGCTTTCTTT. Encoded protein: CASSPFTFEAFF.